The present T cell receptor beta chain was sequenced within a study of cytomegalovirus exposure and HLA in healthy donors (dated by TCRdb to 2016 to 2017). The study in broad terms: According to an earlier analysis of 587 of the donors, about 179 million T cells yielded 117 million unique TCR beta sequences and about 300 Gb of sequence data. An early release covering roughly 600 HLA-typed donors comprised approximately 300 gigabases of sequencing data and approximately 80 million unique TCR sequences. Among the approximately 400 genotyped donors, about 83% belonged to the genetic ancestry cluster associated with self-reported Caucasian donors. The study aimed to test whether signatures of past pathogen exposure could be identified by cataloging public T cell receptors. The study used immunosequencing to profile the T cell repertoires of several hundred subjects and linked those repertoires to cytomegalovirus serostatus. In addition to the first cohort of 500 to 850 subjects, a separate validation cohort of approximately 130 different subjects was used. The study combined high-throughput TCR immunosequencing, statistical association of individual TCRs with disease status, and machine learning to predict cytomegalovirus infection status. In a later analysis, previously published TCR beta repertoires from 666 donors were re-analyzed and high-resolution HLA genotyping was added so that TCR occurrence patterns could be studied. Rather than drawing on any new phenotypic data, the later analysis identified candidate immune exposures from TCR beta sequences and the way those sequences occurred across donors. To decide whether each TCR beta V gene segment behaved as functional or pseudogenic, an earlier analysis of over 500 of the donors relied on high-throughput TCR beta sequencing. Donor age, sex, ethnicity and CMV serostatus were compiled together with the repertoire data. A later genetic analysis took genome-wide SNP genotypes for about 55% of the 666 donors and used that subset as a discovery cohort. All discovery cohort repertoires had been generated on a single sequencing platform. HLA typing covered class I and class II loci at four-digit resolution. Typing coverage differed by locus: A, B, C, DRB1 and DQB1 were typed in roughly 620-630 donors, DQA1 in about 510, DPA1 in approximately 610, and DPB1 in approximately 450. Roughly five DR-DQ haplotypes were handled as single units for association and clustering, since linkage in the cohort was strong. On average, around 230,000 unique TCR beta nucleotide sequences were sequenced per donor among several hundred genotyped donors of the cohort, with 15% to 20% of those sequences being non-productive. The research as a whole found: A later analysis reported that several top co-occurrence clusters appeared linked to parvovirus B19, influenza, CMV and Epstein-Barr virus. In this cohort, only TCR beta chains were sequenced, and detectable features were limited by the absence of alpha or paired-chain data. Compared with the roughly 710-donor mean, donors in an Asian-associated ancestry cluster had fewer N-insertions in productive TCRs, according to a later genetic analysis. Across donors, most TCR sequences were observed very rarely, whereas some public TCRs were present in many individuals. It was suggested by the authors that the approach could potentially be generalized to other disease states and immunological phenotypes. In vitro tests confirmed that a few of the cytomegalovirus-associated TCR beta chains recognize cytomegalovirus antigens. The sequencing pipeline was judged likely to have produced a cluster of highly shared sequence variants as a technical artifact. In a later analysis, most CMV-associated TCR beta chains were found to appear HLA-restricted, with HLA associations seemingly driven largely by CMV exposure. A further reported finding was that TCR beta sequences accurately predicted the HLA-A and HLA-B alleles for most subjects in the first cohort. For the cohort, immune exposure information was limited to CMV serostatus. In a later analysis, the rate of TCR association differed among HLA loci, with DRB1 alleles having the most associated TCRs and HLA-C alleles having the fewest. HLA typing was unavailable for some donors at each locus, so association tests used only the typed subset. Some IMGT-functional V segments, including TRBV6-2 and TRBV6-3, could not be told apart with the 87-base-pair reads, so those segments were excluded. In a later analysis, HLA-associated TCR beta chains were found to be more clonally expanded and to have lower generation probabilities than equally common non-associated chains. The study gave a list of under 200 TCR beta chains associated with cytomegalovirus. Correlated functional status among segregating V segments might be attributable to linkage disequilibrium, but an unknown experimental factor could not be ruled out. The presence/absence analyses assumed that sequencing depth was roughly uniform across donors, and that assumption may not be true. Cytomegalovirus status was reported to be diagnosed by the classifier with high specificity and sensitivity in both the original and validation cohorts. Strong co-occurrence of HLA alleles, especially DR and DQ, made assigning TCR associations to individual alleles difficult. Specific HLA alleles were associated with roughly 16,000 TCR beta sequences at a false discovery rate of 0.05 in a later analysis. In an earlier analysis of approximately 590 of the donors, most TCR beta V segments appeared in productive rearrangements about 87% or about 30% of the time, broadly matching IMGT annotations. About 17 rarely observed V segments, including chromosome 9 orphons, were excluded from the earlier analysis of about 610 of the donors because counts were too low. A later genetic analysis associated a missense DCLRE1C variant with V-gene and J-gene trimming of TCR beta chains, and an independent cohort replicated the association.

Library method: the immunoSEQ multiplex PCR assay. A mixture of 60 forward primers for TCR Vbeta segments and 13 reverse primers for TCR Jbeta segments was used in the multiplex PCR. The CDR3 region of rearranged TCR beta genes was amplified from genomic DNA by a multiplex PCR assay. On the Illumina HiSeq System, the amplified TCR beta libraries were sequenced as 87-base-pair reads. From the authors' description of their analysis: A later analysis counted 65 million to 90 million unique TCR beta chains across the 550 to 700 repertoires, and roughly 11 million of these chains were shared by at least two donors. A nearest-neighbor algorithm error-corrected the raw reads and collapsed the reads into unique sequences, merging closely related sequences to remove PCR and sequencing errors. Alignment of CDR3 sequences to IMGT reference sequences was used to assign V, D and J gene segments. For a sequence to be retained, a match of at least six nucleotides was required to both a V gene segment and a J gene segment. A rearrangement counted as productive if the CDR3 had no stop codons and remained in frame with V and J, and every other rearrangement counted as non-productive. Following IMGT convention, CDR3 was defined as the stretch from the second conserved V-encoded cysteine to the conserved J-encoded phenylalanine. In an earlier analysis of more than 550 of the donors, sequences lacking an unambiguous match to a single V gene segment were excluded. An earlier analysis of 500 to 600 of the donors classified V segments as functional when productive rearrangements were above 56.7% and as segregating when the standard deviation between donors was above 5%. A statistical classification framework was built to diagnose cytomegalovirus status from the catalog of TCR beta chain sequences. In a later analysis, TCR nucleotide sequences were compared against IMGT/GENE-DB human TR gene sequences so that V and J genes could be assigned. The TCRdist pipeline was used in a later analysis to assign CDR3 sequences and most-parsimonious VDJ recombination scenarios. In a later analysis, each TCR beta chain was defined by its CDR3 amino acid sequence together with its V-gene family, and reads without a unique V-gene family were excluded. To address suspected cross-contamination and a sequencing artifact, a later analysis removed 592 highly shared, low-generation-probability nucleotide sequences. In a later analysis, a clonal expansion index for each public chain was calculated from normalized within-repertoire ranks of inferred template counts. A later analysis computed generation probabilities with a VDJ recombination model fitted to out-of-frame rearrangements, and checked the results against IGoR. In a later analysis, TCR-TCR, TCR-HLA and TCR-CMV co-occurrence was scored with hypergeometric tests, and a repertoire-size bias correction was applied to TCR pairs. In a later analysis, false discovery rates were estimated by permuting HLA or CMV assignments 20 times. In a later analysis, co-occurring TCRs were grouped using DBSCAN, with TCRdist sequence similarity added in when clustering inside HLA-allele-positive subsets. Co-occurrence clustering excluded repertoires with fewer than 30,000 or more than 120,000 public chains, plus five with anomalous nucleotide sharing. TCRdb's version of the immuneACCESS table is confined to in-frame rearrangements and falls short of the full clone set. An unresolved V gene accounts for under half of the shortfall where checked; the remainder is of unknown origin. Clone size and V and J calls were adopted from that table, with D and trimming inferred from the DNA. Within this sample are 98,000 or so clones, with 75% to 80% of them counted one time only. Roughly 8% of the sample is in the top ten clones.

Here V drops 5 bases and J drops 0 bases, and the junction holds 12 bases not matched to any gene. The CDR3 runs 19 amino acids, cysteine and phenylalanine included. The DNA shown is the 57-base CDR3, in frame from base 1. CDR1 WSHSY and CDR2 SAAADI were looked up in the germline V gene. Note on this clone: The clone's antigen remains unknown. Base qualities are not at hand, and no much larger clone is one base apart.

The cohort comprised some 730 healthy bone marrow donors. At the time of sampling, all cohort members were nominally healthy, though unrecorded immune exposures were likely present. The donor was CMV seronegative and belonged to the group of around 400 seronegative cohort members. Each donor provided a peripheral blood sample, and peripheral blood mononuclear cells were used for TCR beta sequencing. Genomic DNA was extracted from the blood cell samples with the Qiagen DNeasy Blood Extraction Kit. The chain uses TRBV10-2 and TRBJ2-3; TRBD2 agrees with 12 junctional bases. The sample taken for sequencing was PBMCs. The TCR sequence derives from a female donor in good health and CMV-seronegative. The nucleotide sequence is given as TGCGCCAGCAGTCCGGGACTAGCGGGCCATAGGGCTAGCACAGATACGCAGTATTTT. Its coded protein is CASSPGLAGHRASTDTQYF.